This T cell receptor beta chain was profiled in a study of cytomegalovirus exposure and HLA in healthy donors. V was pared by 0 bases and J by 5 bases, with 11 bases between. Germline CDR1 MGHRA, CDR2 YSYEKL. The CDR3 sequence is 15 residues long. Here immunoSEQ multiplex PCR was the method, and the copy in TCRdb shows in-frame clones only, minus some. This sample yields hundreds of thousands of clones, of which 86% are seen a single time; over 0.75% belongs to the top ten. The chain uses TRBV4-1 and TRBJ1-5, with D tentatively TRBD1 (6 bases). The origin of this receptor is a woman aged 18-29 years in good health and CMV-seronegative. The specimen sequenced was PBMCs. The CDR3 spells CASSQDNRGYQPQHF. The CDR3 DNA is TGCGCCAGCAGCCAAGATAATAGGGGGTATCAGCCCCAGCATTTT.